Following are 20 T cell receptor beta chains from one sample sequenced in a study of blood T cell repertoires in COVID-19. Profiled with immunoSEQ multiplex PCR; TCRdb holds only in-frame clones, not every one. The table lists about 180,000 clones, 83% of them singletons, with under 10% in the top ten. Sequenced input: peripheral blood. The receptors were gathered from an older woman with COVID-19, enrolled during active disease.

The gene calls are TRBV4-3 and TRBJ2-1; 9 bases match TRBD2. Germline V CDR1 and CDR2: LGHNA, YSLEER. The V segment lost 0 bases and the J segment 6 bases; nucleotides outside the gene matches: 12. The length of the CDR3 is 18 residues. The CDR3 DNA sequence: TGCGCCAGCAGCCAAGATCGGCTGGCTAGCGGGACACGCAATGAGCAGTTCTTC. It specifies CASSQDRLASGTRNEQFF.

This clone appeared a few times. The chain has TRBV9 and TRBJ2-2; tentatively, D is TRBD1 (5 bases). CDR3 size: 15 residues. V lost 3 bases to trimming and J lost 0 bases, with 9 bases between them. Germline-derived CDR1 and CDR2 are SGDLS and YYNGEE. The CDR3 DNA sequence: TGTGCCAGCAGCGCAGACAGTGCGAACACCGGGGAGCTGTTTTTT. Translation: CASSADSANTGELFF.

V is TRBV7-9 and J is TRBJ2-7; TRBD2 matches 9 bases. The trim removed 5 bases at V and 5 bases at J, leaving 13 bases unmatched. Germline assignment: CDR1 SEHNR and CDR2 FQNEAQ (reference sequence). This CDR3 has 16 residues. The CDR3 DNA reads as TGTGCCAGCAGCGCCGATAACCCCGGGACTAGCAACGAGCAGTACTTC. Amino acid sequence: CASSADNPGTSNEQYF.

The chain employs TRBV20-1 and TRBJ1-4, with no clear D. CDR1 is DFQATT and CDR2 is SNEGSKA in the germline V gene (reference sequence). V was shortened by 3 bases and J by 0 bases, with 8 bases between the two germline ends. This CDR3 is 14 amino acids long. CDR3 bases: TGCAGTGCTAGTTCGGCGGCAACTAATGAAAAACTGTTTTTT. Translation gives CSASSAATNEKLFF.

V usage is TRBV5-6 and J usage is TRBJ1-2; 9 bases match TRBD1. The V segment lost 4 bases and the J segment 1 base; nucleotides outside the gene matches: 8. The CDR3 length is 16 residues. Germline CDR1 reads SGHDT; CDR2 reads YYEEEE. In nucleotides, the CDR3 is TGTGCCAGCAGCCCAATAGGGACAGGGAATAACTATGGCTACACCTTC. Translated, it gives CASSPIGTGNNYGYTF.

J is TRBJ1-4 and V is TRBV18, with 9 bases lining up with TRBD1. Germline trimming cut 6 bases from V and 14 bases from J; bases unmatched to any gene: 10. Germline CDR1 and CDR2: KGHSH and LQKENI. This CDR3 contains 13 residues. CDR3 region: CASSPARDRDLFF. In DNA form, the CDR3 reads TGTGCCAGCTCCCCTGCCCGGGACAGGGATCTGTTTTTT.

J is TRBJ2-1 and V is TRBV5-1; D remains ambiguous. CDR1 SGHRS and CDR2 YFSETQ come from the germline V gene. Deletions cut 0 bases from V and 6 bases from J, with 16 bases between. The CDR3 runs 16 residues. The CDR3 protein is CASSLGSAVVGNEQFF. CDR3 coding DNA: TGCGCCAGCAGCTTGGGTTCCGCGGTAGTTGGCAATGAGCAGTTCTTC.

DNA for the CDR3: TGTGCCAGCAGTTTAAAAAGAGGGGGGGGTTCACCCCTCCACTTT. Residues: CASSLKRGGGSPLHF. This chain uses TRBV27 with TRBJ1-6; D may be TRBD1 (6 bases). The ends were cut back, 2 bases at V and 9 bases at J, with 14 bases in the middle. CDR1 is MNHEY and CDR2 is SMNVEV in the germline V gene (reference sequence). The CDR3 runs 15 residues.

The chain couples TRBV10-3 to TRBJ2-5, with 8 bases fitting TRBD1. Germline V gene lookup returns CDR1 ENHRY and CDR2 SYGVKD. The CDR3 runs 16 residues. After removal of 1 base from V and 4 bases from J, the junction contained 8 bases not matched to a gene. CDR3 amino acids: CAISEFPDRVLETQYF. CDR3 DNA sequence: TGTGCCATCAGTGAGTTCCCGGACAGGGTCCTAGAGACCCAGTACTTC.

This chain links TRBV27 with TRBJ1-6; TRBD1 is a possible D gene (6 bases). The CDR3 covers 14 residues. Trimming shortened V by 2 bases and J by 9 bases, and 11 bases separated the two germline ends. The germline V gene has CDR1 MNHEY and CDR2 SMNVEV (reference sequence). CDR3: CASSLTGQGSPLHF. The DNA of the CDR3 is TGTGCCAGCAGTTTAACGGGACAAGGTTCACCCCTCCACTTT.

The gene calls are TRBV19 and TRBJ1-1; D not resolved. In germline, CDR1 is LNHDA, CDR2 SQIVND (reference sequence). The CDR3 runs 15 residues. V was clipped by 3 bases and J by 1 base, with 12 bases between them. For the CDR3, the DNA is TGTGCCAGTAGTATCGAACCCAGATCGAACACTGAAGCTTTCTTT. Its translation: CASSIEPRSNTEAFF.

This clone appeared a few times. J is TRBJ2-5 and V is TRBV25-1; TRBD1 agrees at 7 bases. The length of the CDR3 is 15 residues. Trimming cost V 5 bases and J 0 bases; bases outside gene matches: 6. Germline V gene sequence: CDR1 MGHDK, CDR2 SYGVNS. CDR3: CASSSPDRHQETQYF. The CDR3 nucleotides read TGTGCCAGCAGTTCTCCGGACAGGCACCAAGAGACCCAGTACTTC.

The chain couples TRBV7-9 to TRBJ2-5; no firm D call. Trimming shortened V by 1 base and J by 2 bases, and 5 bases separated the two germline ends. The germline V gene has CDR1 SEHNR and CDR2 FQNEAQ (reference sequence). CDR3 length equals 13 residues. In DNA form, the CDR3 reads TGTGCCAGCAGCTTAGGGCAACAAGAGACCCAGTACTTC. Its protein is CASSLGQQETQYF.

The chain has TRBV10-3 and TRBJ1-3; TRBD1 matches at 10 bases. Losses at the gene ends were 10 bases for V and 2 bases for J; bases not matched to a gene: 5. The CDR3 consists of 14 residues. Germline V lookup: CDR1 ENHRY, CDR2 SYGVKD. The CDR3 loop is CATRQGATGNTIYF. The CDR3 bases are TGTGCCACGCGACAGGGGGCTACTGGAAACACCATATATTTT.

V usage is TRBV24-1 and J usage is TRBJ1-2; 7 positions agree with TRBD1. J was trimmed by 6 bases and V by 6 bases; bases with no gene match: 9. The CDR3 sequence is 14 residues long. Germline CDR1 and CDR2: KGHDR and SFDVKD. The CDR3 sequence: CATSRDSKVDGYTF. In DNA form, the CDR3 reads TGTGCCACCAGTCGGGACAGTAAGGTGGATGGCTACACCTTC.

In this sample, this clone turned up once. The chain has TRBV5-1 and TRBJ1-1, with D maybe TRBD1 (5 bases). CDR1 and CDR2 (germline): SGHRS, YFSETQ. The CDR3 covers 14 residues. V lost 1 base to trimming and J lost 3 bases, with 10 bases between them. The CDR3 DNA reads TGCGCCAGCAGCTTGAGGGGCAGGGACACTGAAGCTTTCTTT. Its translation is CASSLRGRDTEAFF.

The rearrangement uses TRBV11-2 and TRBJ1-1; no definite D call. Trimming shortened V by 5 bases and J by 6 bases, and 16 bases separated the two germline ends. CDR3 size: 14 residues. CDR1 is SGHAT and CDR2 is FQNNGV in the germline V gene. CDR3: CASSPGFVSSEAFF. The CDR3 DNA reads as TGTGCCAGCAGCCCCGGGTTTGTGTCCTCTGAAGCTTTCTTT.

J is TRBJ1-1 and V is TRBV7-9, with 9 bases that match TRBD1. V was clipped by 2 bases and J by 6 bases; unmatched bases: 4. The CDR3 runs 14 residues. Looked up from germline, CDR1 is SEHNR and CDR2 is FQNEAQ (reference sequence). CDR3 protein: CASSLRDRAPEAFF. The CDR3 DNA reads as TGTGCCAGCAGCTTAAGGGACAGGGCGCCTGAAGCTTTCTTT.

The gene calls are TRBV11-2 and TRBJ1-3; no definite D call. Germline CDR1 is SGHAT and CDR2 is FQNNGV. This CDR3 is built from 13 residues. V lost 3 bases and J 4 bases, leaving 7 bases between the germline ends. The CDR3 DNA reads as TGTGCCAGCAGCTTGAGGGCGGGAAACACCATATATTTT. Protein sequence: CASSLRAGNTIYF. Full variable domain (missing parts from reference TRBV11-2 and TRBJ1-3): EAGVAQSPRYKIIEKRQSVAFWCNPISGHATLYWYQQILGQGPKLLIQFQNNGVVDDSQLPKDRFSAERLKGVDSTLKIQPAKLEDSAVYLCASSLRAGNTIYFGEGSWLTVV.

The chain links TRBV30 to TRBJ2-3, with D perhaps TRBD1 (6 bases). This CDR3 has 14 amino acids. V lost 8 bases to trimming and J lost 6 bases, with 21 bases between them. CDR1 is GTSNPN, CDR2 SVGIG, per germline (reference sequence). CDR3 sequence: CAVWTVRNGDTQYF. CDR3 coding DNA: TGTGCCGTTTGGACAGTTAGGAATGGGGATACGCAGTATTTT. Full variable domain (outside the CDR3, taken from reference TRBV30 and TRBJ2-3): SQTIHQWPATLVQPVGSPLSLECTVEGTSNPNLYWYRQAAGRGLQLLFYSVGIGQISSEVPQNLSASRPQDRQFILSSKKLLLSDSGFYLCAVWTVRNGDTQYFGPGTRLTVL.